This TCR beta chain came from a study of cytomegalovirus exposure and HLA in healthy donors (dated by TCRdb to about 2017). Some background on the complete study: An earlier analysis of some 620 of the donors reported about 280 Gb of sequence data and about 120 million unique TCR beta sequences obtained from about 179 million T cells. An early release that covered around 590 HLA-typed donors contained 300 to 350 gigabases of sequencing data and 85 million to 100 million unique TCR sequences. Among the roughly 390 genotyped donors, approximately 82% belonged to the genetic ancestry cluster associated with self-reported Caucasian donors. The study aimed to test whether signatures of past pathogen exposure could be identified by cataloging public T cell receptors. The T cell repertoires of several hundred subjects were profiled by immunosequencing and related to cytomegalovirus serostatus. Along with the approximately 700-subject first cohort, a separate validation cohort of over a hundred different subjects was used. To predict cytomegalovirus infection status, the study brought together high-throughput TCR immunosequencing, statistical association of individual TCRs with disease status, and machine learning. To study patterns of TCR occurrence, a later analysis re-analyzed previously published TCR beta repertoires from 500 to 850 donors and added high-resolution HLA genotyping. In the later analysis, no new phenotypic data were used to find candidate immune exposures; instead, reliance was placed on TCR beta sequences and their occurrence across donors. An earlier analysis of fewer than 750 of the donors used high-throughput TCR beta sequencing to judge whether each TCR beta V gene segment behaved as functional or pseudogenic. Alongside the repertoire data, information on donor age, sex, ethnicity and CMV serostatus was compiled. A later genetic analysis took genome-wide SNP genotypes for about 65% of the roughly 670 donors and used that subset as a discovery cohort. Every repertoire in the discovery cohort had been generated on one and the same sequencing platform. HLA typing included class I and class II loci at four-digit resolution. The number of donors typed differed by locus, with about 620-630 for A, B, C, DRB1 and DQB1, roughly 520 for DQA1, 606 for DPA1, and around 460 for DPB1. Four or five DR-DQ haplotypes were handled as single units for association and clustering, since linkage in the cohort was strong. On average, about 200,000 unique TCR beta nucleotide sequences were sequenced per donor among 398 genotyped donors of the cohort, with roughly 19% of those sequences being non-productive.

The paper as a whole reports these results and caveats: A further reported finding was that TCR beta sequences accurately predicted the HLA-A and HLA-B alleles for most subjects in the first cohort. Most CMV-associated TCR beta chains appeared to be HLA-restricted in a later analysis, and the HLA associations seemed to be driven largely by CMV exposure. A later analysis reported that several top co-occurrence clusters appeared linked to parvovirus B19, influenza, CMV and Epstein-Barr virus. When HLA alleles, especially DR and DQ, strongly co-occurred, TCR associations were difficult to assign to individual alleles. Sequencing depth was assumed to be roughly uniform across donors in the presence/absence analyses, though that assumption may not hold. Most TCR sequences were seen in very few donors, while some public TCRs were found in many individuals. In this cohort, only TCR beta chains were sequenced, and detectable features were limited by the absence of alpha or paired-chain data. In a later analysis, TCR association rates were found to vary across HLA loci, with the most associated TCRs seen for DRB1 alleles and the fewest for HLA-C alleles. Correlated functional status among segregating V segments might reflect linkage disequilibrium, but an unknown experimental factor could not be ruled out. Because HLA typing was missing for some donors at each locus, association tests included only the typed subset. Some IMGT-functional V segments, including TRBV6-2 and TRBV6-3, could not be distinguished by the 87-base-pair reads and were therefore excluded. In a later genetic analysis, a missense DCLRE1C variant was associated with V-gene and J-gene trimming of TCR beta chains, and the association was replicated in an independent cohort. Roughly 17 rarely observed V segments, including chromosome 9 orphons, were excluded from the earlier analysis of 550 to 700 of the donors because counts were too low. Compared with equally common non-associated chains, HLA-associated TCR beta chains in a later analysis were more clonally expanded and had lower generation probabilities. The only immune exposure information available for the cohort was CMV serostatus. A cluster of highly shared sequence variants was judged likely to represent a technical artifact of the sequencing pipeline. In vitro tests confirmed that a few of the cytomegalovirus-associated TCR beta chains recognize cytomegalovirus antigens. In a later analysis, some 18,000 TCR beta sequences were associated with specific HLA alleles at a false discovery rate of 0.05. Broadly in line with IMGT annotations, most TCR beta V segments showed up in productive rearrangements about 87% or about 30% of the time in an earlier analysis of 587 of the donors. In the study, 150 to 200 TCR beta chains were listed as associated with cytomegalovirus. Cytomegalovirus status was reported to be diagnosed by the classifier with high specificity and sensitivity in both the original and validation cohorts. The authors suggested that the approach could potentially be generalized to other disease states and immunological phenotypes. In a later genetic analysis, fewer N-insertions in productive TCRs were reported among donors in an Asian-associated ancestry cluster than the 666-donor mean.

As to this clone: The antigen it recognizes is unknown. Base qualities are missing; no much larger clone stands one base away.

The cohort was made up of approximately 670 healthy bone marrow donors. All cohort members were sampled while nominally healthy, although unrecorded immune exposures were likely present. The donor tested CMV seropositive and was one of the 289 seropositive cohort members. A peripheral blood sample was collected from each donor, and TCR beta sequencing was performed on peripheral blood mononuclear cells. Genomic DNA extraction from the blood cell samples was performed with the Qiagen DNeasy Blood Extraction Kit. Libraries were made using the immunoSEQ multiplex PCR assay. The multiplex PCR relied on a mix of 60 forward primers for TCR Vbeta segments and 13 reverse primers for TCR Jbeta segments. Amplification of the CDR3 region of rearranged TCR beta genes was performed with a multiplex PCR assay on genomic DNA. The amplified TCR beta libraries were sequenced on the Illumina HiSeq System as 87-base-pair reads. The paper's processing steps were these. Across the 600 to 700 repertoires, a later analysis counted tens of millions of unique TCR beta chains, approximately 12 million of which were shared by at least two donors. To remove PCR and sequencing errors, raw reads were error-corrected and collapsed into unique sequences using a nearest-neighbor algorithm that merged closely related sequences. CDR3 sequences were aligned to IMGT reference sequences to assign V, D and J gene segments. For a sequence to be retained, a match of at least six nucleotides to both a V gene segment and a J gene segment was required. Rearrangements were classified as productive when the CDR3 lacked stop codons and remained in frame with V and J, and all other rearrangements were classified as non-productive. CDR3 was defined according to IMGT convention as the region running from the second conserved V-encoded cysteine to the conserved J-encoded phenylalanine. The earlier analysis of around 640 of the donors excluded sequences that lacked an unambiguous match to a single V gene segment. An earlier analysis of several hundred of the donors classified V segments as functional when productive rearrangements were above 56.7% and as segregating when the standard deviation between donors was above 5%. A statistical classification framework was built for diagnosing cytomegalovirus status from the catalog of TCR beta chain sequences. A later analysis assigned V and J genes by comparing TCR nucleotide sequences with IMGT/GENE-DB human TR gene sequences. In a later analysis, CDR3 sequences and most-parsimonious VDJ recombination scenarios were assigned using the TCRdist pipeline. A later analysis defined each TCR beta chain by its CDR3 amino acid sequence plus V-gene family, and excluded reads lacking a unique V-gene family. To address suspected cross-contamination and a sequencing artifact, a later analysis removed under 600 highly shared, low-generation-probability nucleotide sequences. In a later analysis, a clonal expansion index for each public chain was calculated from normalized within-repertoire ranks of inferred template counts. In a later analysis, generation probabilities were computed with a VDJ recombination model fitted to out-of-frame rearrangements, and the resulting probabilities were checked against IGoR. Hypergeometric tests were used in a later analysis to score TCR-TCR, TCR-HLA and TCR-CMV co-occurrence, with a repertoire-size bias correction applied to the TCR pairs. To estimate false discovery rates, a later analysis permuted the HLA or CMV assignments 20 times. In a later analysis, co-occurring TCRs were grouped using DBSCAN, and TCRdist sequence similarity was added for clustering within HLA-allele-positive subsets. Repertoires with fewer than 30,000 or more than 120,000 public chains were left out of co-occurrence clustering, as were five repertoires with anomalous nucleotide sharing. Drawn from immuneACCESS, this table holds only the in-frame rearrangements with V and J called that TCRdb kept. Clones are partly lost; checked studies trace under half to an unresolved V gene and leave the rest unexplained. D and trimming come from the DNA, and the V and J calls and clone size come from that table. Recorded for this sample are 150,000 to 200,000 clones; over 80% of them occurred a single time. Together, the top ten hold roughly 6.7% of the sample.

From the germline V gene, CDR1 is MDHEN and CDR2 is SYDVKM. From the cysteine up to the phenylalanine, the CDR3 has a length of 16 residues. The read is trimmed to its CDR3 DNA, 48 bases read in frame from base 1. Trimming takes 6 bases off V and 1 base off J; junction bases not matched to a gene: 10. This sequence originates from a middle-aged man in good health and CMV-seropositive. Sequences were obtained from PBMCs. The V and J genes are TRBV28 and TRBJ2-5, with 8 central nucleotides matching TRBD2. The CDR3 loop reads CASSLTKAGGQETQYF. Here is the DNA: TGTGCCAGCAGCCTGACTAAGGCGGGGGGCCAAGAGACCCAGTACTTC.